Below, one TCR beta chain is given with its context. The antigen remains unidentified. This sample is part of a study of identifying expanded T cells in peripheral blood. Healthy donors had no documented immune events, such as infections, while sampled. Study-wide results and caveats: Across healthy donors, higher total template counts meant significantly greater approximately 2-week count variance. Roughly 1.2 clones differed between technical replicates, versus roughly 17 and 20 over time.

TCRdb's table, derived via immunoSEQ multiplex PCR, lists solely in-frame clones and lacks some. The sample carries 65,000 to 95,000 clones, 85% to 90% recorded once. Trimming shortened V by 0 bases and J by 0 bases, and 9 bases separated the two germline ends. CDR1 and CDR2 from the germline V gene are LNHDA and SQIVND (reference sequence). The CDR3 spans 16 residues. Material for sequencing was blood. This TCR was sampled from a person between 18 and 75 years old in good health. The V call is TRBV19, the J call TRBJ2-4; tentatively, D is TRBD1 (5 bases). For the CDR3, the DNA is TGTGCCAGTAGTATAGAGCCAGGGCCAGCCAAAAACATTCAGTACTTC. This gives the protein CASSIEPGPAKNIQYF.